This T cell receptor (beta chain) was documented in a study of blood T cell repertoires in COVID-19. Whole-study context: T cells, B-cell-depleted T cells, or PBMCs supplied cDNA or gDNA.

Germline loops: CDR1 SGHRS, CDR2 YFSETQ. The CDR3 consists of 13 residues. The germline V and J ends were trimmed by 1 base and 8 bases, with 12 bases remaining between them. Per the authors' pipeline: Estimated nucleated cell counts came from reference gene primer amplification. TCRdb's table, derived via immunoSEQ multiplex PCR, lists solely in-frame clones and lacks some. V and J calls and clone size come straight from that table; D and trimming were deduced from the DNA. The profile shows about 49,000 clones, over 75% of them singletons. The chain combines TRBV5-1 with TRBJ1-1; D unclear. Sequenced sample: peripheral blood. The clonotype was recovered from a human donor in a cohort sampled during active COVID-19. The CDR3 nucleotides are TGCGCCAGCAGCTTGTGGGCGGGTTCCGAAGCTTTCTTT. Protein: CASSLWAGSEAFF.